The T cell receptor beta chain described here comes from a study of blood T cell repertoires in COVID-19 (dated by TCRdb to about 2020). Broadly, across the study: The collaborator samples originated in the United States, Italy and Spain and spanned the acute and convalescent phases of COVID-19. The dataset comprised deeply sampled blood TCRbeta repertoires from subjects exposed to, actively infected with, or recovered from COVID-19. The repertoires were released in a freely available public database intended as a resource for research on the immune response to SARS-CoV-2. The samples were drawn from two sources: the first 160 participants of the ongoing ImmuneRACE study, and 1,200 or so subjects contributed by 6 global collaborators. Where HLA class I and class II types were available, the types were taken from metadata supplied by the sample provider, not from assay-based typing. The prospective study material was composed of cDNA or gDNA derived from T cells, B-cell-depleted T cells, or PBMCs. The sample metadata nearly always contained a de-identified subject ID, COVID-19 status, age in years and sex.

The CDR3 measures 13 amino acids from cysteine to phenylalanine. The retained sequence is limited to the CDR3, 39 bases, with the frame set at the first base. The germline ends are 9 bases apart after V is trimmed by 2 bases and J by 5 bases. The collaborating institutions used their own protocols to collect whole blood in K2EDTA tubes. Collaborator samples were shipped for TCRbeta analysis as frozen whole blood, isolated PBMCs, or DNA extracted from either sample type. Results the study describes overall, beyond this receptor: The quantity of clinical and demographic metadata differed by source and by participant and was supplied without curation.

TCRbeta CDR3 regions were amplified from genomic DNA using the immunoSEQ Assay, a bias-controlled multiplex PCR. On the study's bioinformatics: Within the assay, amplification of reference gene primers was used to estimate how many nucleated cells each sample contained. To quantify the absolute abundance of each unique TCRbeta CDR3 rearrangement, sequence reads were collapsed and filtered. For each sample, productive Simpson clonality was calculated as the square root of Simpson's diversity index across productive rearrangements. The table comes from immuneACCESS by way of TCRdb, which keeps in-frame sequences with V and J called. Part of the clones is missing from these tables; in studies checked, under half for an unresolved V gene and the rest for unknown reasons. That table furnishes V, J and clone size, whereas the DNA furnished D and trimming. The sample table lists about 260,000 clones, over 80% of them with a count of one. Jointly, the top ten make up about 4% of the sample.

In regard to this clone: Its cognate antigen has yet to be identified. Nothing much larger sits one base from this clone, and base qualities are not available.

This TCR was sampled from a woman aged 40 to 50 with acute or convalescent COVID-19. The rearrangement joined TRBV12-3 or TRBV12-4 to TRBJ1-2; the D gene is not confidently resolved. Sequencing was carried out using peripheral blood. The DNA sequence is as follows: TGTGCCAGCAGTTTAACCTTACGGTATGGCTACACCTTC. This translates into CASSLTLRYGYTF.